The 17 T cell receptor beta chains listed next were all sequenced from one sample in a study of shared clonotypes between healthy human individuals. The assay was immunoSEQ multiplex PCR, and TCRdb's table has in-frame clones only and misses some. The sample holds over a million clones; roughly 96% are singletons and the top ten take about 1.2%. Source material: naive CD4+ T cells sorted from blood. Sample subset: CD45RA+ positively selected. The receptors here all came from a man aged 30 to 45 in good health.

The chain carries TRBV6-1 and TRBJ1-4; 10 nucleotides align to TRBD1. Germline loops: CDR1 MNHNS, CDR2 SASEGT. The trim removed 3 bases at V and 6 bases at J, leaving 4 bases unmatched. The CDR3 sequence is 15 residues long. CDR3 residues: CASSEGQGWDEKLFF. CDR3 bases: TGTGCCAGCAGTGAGGGACAGGGGTGGGATGAAAAACTGTTTTTT.

This clone was detected once. The CDR3 DNA reads as TGTGCCAGCAGCCCACAGGTCCGGGGTTGGTATGGCTACACCTTC. Translation gives CASSPQVRGWYGYTF. The V call is TRBV14, the J call TRBJ1-2; possible D gene TRBD1, 5 bases. Trimming shortened V by 4 bases and J by 5 bases, and 17 bases separated the two germline ends. CDR3 length equals 15 residues. Per germline, CDR1 SGHDN and CDR2 FVKESK.

This rearrangement joins TRBV11-2 to TRBJ2-7, with 9 positions matching TRBD2. Germline values: CDR1 SGHAT, CDR2 FQNNGV. The CDR3 totals 15 residues. V trimming: 5 bases; J trimming: 5 bases; junction bases outside the gene matches: 10. The CDR3 nucleotides read TGTGCCAGCAGCGCATTTAGCGGGAGTACCCACGAGCAGTACTTC. It translates to CASSAFSGSTHEQYF.

The chain uses TRBV25-1 and TRBJ2-2; D call uncertain. Germline CDR1 reads MGHDK; CDR2 reads SYGVNS. The CDR3 has 14 residues. V dropped 3 bases and J dropped 1 base, with 6 bases sitting between them. Written as DNA, the CDR3 is TGTGCCAGCAGTGATCTCGAGAACACCGGGGAGCTGTTTTTT. This gives the protein CASSDLENTGELFF. The whole variable domain, remainder taken from reference TRBV25-1 and TRBJ2-2, is EADIYQTPRYLVIGTGKKITLECSQTMGHDKMYWYQQDPGMELHLIHYSYGVNSTEKGDLSSESTVSRIRTEHFPLTLESARPSHTSQYLCASSDLENTGELFFGEGSRLTVL.

The rearrangement joins TRBV15 to TRBJ2-5; tentatively, D is TRBD1 (5 bases). Trimming left V 5 bases short and J 2 bases short, with 12 bases between. The CDR3 is 14 residues long. CDR1 is LNHNV and CDR2 is YYDKDF in the germline V gene (reference sequence). CDR3 sequence reads: CATSPGQGQETQYF. The CDR3 nucleotides are TGTGCCACCAGCCCCGGACAAGGGCAAGAGACCCAGTACTTC.

J is TRBJ1-2 and V is TRBV30; D possibly corresponds to TRBD1 (5 bases). Germline CDR1 reads GTSNPN; CDR2 reads SVGIG (reference sequence). V lost 6 bases and J 0 bases, leaving 20 bases between the germline ends. This CDR3 region has 16 residues. CDR3 loop: CACNPGPKKPNYGYTF. DNA for the CDR3: TGTGCCTGCAATCCGGGACCGAAAAAACCTAACTATGGCTACACCTTC.

The rearrangement links TRBV28 to TRBJ2-5, with 9 bases lining up with TRBD1. V dropped 5 bases and J dropped 4; count of bases not matched to a gene: 8. Germline assignment: CDR1 MDHEN and CDR2 SYDVKM. The CDR3 runs to 15 residues. CDR3 residues: CASSRGTGKGETQYF. The CDR3 DNA reads TGTGCCAGCAGTCGTGGGACAGGGAAGGGAGAGACCCAGTACTTC.

The gene calls are TRBV29-1 and TRBJ2-1; a possible D gene is TRBD2 (6 bases). V lost 7 bases and J 4 bases, leaving 29 bases between the germline ends. CDR1 and CDR2 (germline): SQVTM, ANQGSEA. The CDR3 loop spans 18 amino acids. Here the CDR3 DNA reads TGCAGCGCTATATTAGCGGCGGGGCATTTGGATGGTTACAATGAGCAGTTCTTC. This encodes CSAILAAGHLDGYNEQFF.

The chain recombines TRBV5-5 with TRBJ2-7, with TRBD1 as a possible D gene (7 bases). Deletions cut 7 bases from V and 4 bases from J, with 15 bases between. Germline CDR1 SGHKS, CDR2 YYEKEE (reference sequence). The CDR3 runs 13 residues. Written as DNA, the CDR3 is TGTGCCAGCCGCGGGACAGACACATACGAGCAGTACTTC. It is translated as CASRGTDTYEQYF.

The chain is built from TRBV29-1 and TRBJ2-7; 9 bases are shared with TRBD1. Germline loops: CDR1 SQVTM, CDR2 ANQGSEA. Trimming removed 4 bases from V and 2 bases from J; junction bases left unmatched: 3. The CDR3 extends over 13 amino acids. The CDR3 region has the DNA TGCAGCGTTGGGACAGGGGTAGCCTACGAGCAGTACTTC. Translated, it gives CSVGTGVAYEQYF.

Here the CDR3 DNA reads TGCGCCAGCAGCGATTACAGGGGGCATAATACTGAAGCTTTCTTT. Translation gives CASSDYRGHNTEAFF. The rearrangement joins TRBV5-1 to TRBJ1-1, with TRBD1 matching 9 bases. Looked up from germline, CDR1 is SGHRS and CDR2 is YFSETQ. The CDR3 length is 15 residues. V trimming: 4 bases; J trimming: 5 bases; junction bases outside the gene matches: 9. Full variable domain (outside the CDR3, taken from reference TRBV5-1 and TRBJ1-1): KAGVTQTPRYLIKTRGQQVTLSCSPISGHRSVSWYQQTPGQGLQFLFEYFSETQRNKGNFPGRFSGRQFSNSRSEMNVSTLELGDSALYLCASSDYRGHNTEAFFGQGTRLTVV.

V gene TRBV7-6 combines with J gene TRBJ2-2; D tentatively reads TRBD1 or TRBD2 (5 bases each). Germline CDR1 SGHVS, CDR2 FNYEAQ. V was cut by 5 bases and J by 6 bases, with 19 bases left in between. This CDR3 comprises 16 residues. In DNA form, the CDR3 reads TGTGCCAGCAGCACTACCCGGGACCTTCGGTCCGGGGAGCTGTTTTTT. As protein: CASSTTRDLRSGELFF.

V and J are TRBV9 and TRBJ1-1; D may be TRBD1 (6 bases). V lost 1 base, J lost 3 bases, and 10 bases lay in between. CDR1 SGDLS and CDR2 YYNGEE come from the germline V gene. The CDR3 is 14 amino acids. DNA for the CDR3: TGTGCCAGCAGCGTACAGGGGACTGACACTGAAGCTTTCTTT. It codes for CASSVQGTDTEAFF.

With regard to this clone: Other DNA sequences in this specimen translate into the identical CDR3. The chain recombines TRBV6-5 with TRBJ2-7; a weak D match, TRBD1 (6 bases). This CDR3 is 12 amino acids long. Trimming stripped 6 bases from V and 2 bases from J, with 8 bases between. Germline CDR1 reads MNHEY; CDR2 reads SVGAGI. The DNA of the CDR3 is TGTGCCAGCAGCAGGACAGCCTACGAGCAGTACTTC. It encodes CASSRTAYEQYF.

This sequence joins TRBV25-1 and TRBJ2-5; perhaps TRBD1 as D (6 bases). Trimming cost V 1 base and J 2 bases, with 11 bases left between them. This CDR3 is 15 amino acids long. Germline loops: CDR1 MGHDK, CDR2 SYGVNS. The CDR3 sequence is CASSESVQGQETQYF. CDR3 in DNA: TGTGCCAGCAGTGAATCCGTACAGGGACAAGAGACCCAGTACTTC.

The rearrangement uses TRBV18 and TRBJ1-2, with D perhaps matching TRBD1 (5 bases). The germline V gene encodes CDR1 KGHSH and CDR2 LQKENI. This CDR3 has 15 residues. V gave up 6 bases and J gave up 0 bases, with 14 bases separating them. CDR3 protein: CASSTGTETNYGYTF. CDR3 nucleotides: TGTGCCAGCTCCACGGGGACGGAGACTAACTATGGCTACACCTTC.

V is TRBV4-1 and J is TRBJ2-7; 9 bases agree with TRBD1. This CDR3 contains 14 residues. From germline, CDR1 is MGHRA and CDR2 YSYEKL. Germline trimming cut 5 bases from V and 3 bases from J; bases unmatched to any gene: 5. This CDR3 is CASSGPGQGYEQYF. CDR3 coding DNA: TGCGCCAGCAGCGGTCCGGGACAGGGCTACGAGCAGTACTTC.